These 8 T cell receptor beta chains came from one sample sequenced in a study of OX40 agonist ivuxolimab in advanced cancers. Libraries were prepared by immunoSEQ multiplex PCR; TCRdb keeps only in-frame clonotypes and omits some of them. The data show 77,000 or so clones, roughly 85% seen once. This material consisted of CD4+ or CD8+ T cells sorted from blood, taken in a trial of the OX40 agonist ivuxolimab. Every receptor here comes from an adult with an advanced solid tumor such as melanoma, head and neck, liver or kidney cancer.

The rearrangement links TRBV5-4 to TRBJ1-1; the D is unclear. Germline-derived CDR1 and CDR2 are SGHNT and YYREEE (reference sequence). Trimming removed 5 bases at V and 1 base at J, with 12 bases between. The CDR3 has 14 residues. CDR3 region: CASSPETANTEAFF. CDR3 bases: TGTGCCAGCAGTCCCGAGACGGCGAACACTGAAGCTTTCTTT.

The gene calls are TRBV19 and TRBJ2-7, with 7 positions matching TRBD1. There are 13 residues in the CDR3. V trimming: 7 bases; J trimming: 0 bases; junction bases outside the gene matches: 3. CDR1 LNHDA and CDR2 SQIVND come from the germline V gene (reference sequence). This chain's CDR3 is CASTGQVSYEQYF. The CDR3 DNA follows: TGTGCCAGTACCGGACAGGTCTCCTACGAGCAGTACTTC.

This clone was observed a handful of times. This chain links TRBV5-1 with TRBJ2-5, with D possibly TRBD1 on 6 matching bases. V lost 0 bases to trimming and J lost 4 bases, with 13 bases between them. From germline, CDR1 is SGHRS and CDR2 YFSETQ. This CDR3 is 15 amino acids long. CDR3 in amino acids: CASSLEQGWRETQYF. Written as DNA, the CDR3 is TGCGCCAGCAGCTTGGAACAGGGCTGGCGAGAGACCCAGTACTTC. Variable domain in full (rest from reference TRBV5-1 and TRBJ2-5): KAGVTQTPRYLIKTRGQQVTLSCSPISGHRSVSWYQQTPGQGLQFLFEYFSETQRNKGNFPGRFSGRQFSNSRSEMNVSTLELGDSALYLCASSLEQGWRETQYFGPGTRLLVL.

This clone has more than one count but fewer than ten. This chain joins TRBV6-5 and TRBJ1-6, with D perhaps TRBD1 (5 bases). Trimming removed 7 bases from V and 7 bases from J, with 14 bases in between. CDR3 length: 14 residues. Germline loops: CDR1 MNHEY, CDR2 SVGAGI. The CDR3 loop is CASNLRRGNSPLHF. The CDR3 bases are TGTGCCAGCAACCTTCGCCGGGGGAATTCACCCCTCCACTTT.

J is TRBJ2-5 and V is TRBV7-8, with D tentatively TRBD2 (5 bases). CDR3 length: 16 amino acids. The V gene lost 8 bases and the J gene lost 5 bases, with 24 bases spanning the gap. The V gene's germline CDR1 is SGHVS and CDR2 FQNEAQ. This chain's CDR3 is CASDRLAPTSPETQYF. The DNA for the CDR3 is TGTGCCAGCGATAGGCTAGCTCCTACGTCCCCGGAGACCCAGTACTTC.

CDR3 sequence reads: CASSRGASGRTGELFF. CDR3 nucleotides: TGTGCCAGCAGCCGGGGGGCTAGCGGGAGAACCGGGGAGCTGTTTTTT. V usage is TRBV5-6 and J usage is TRBJ2-2; TRBD2 matches 10 bases. The germline V gene has CDR1 SGHDT and CDR2 YYEEEE. V lost 4 bases to trimming and J lost 5 bases; unmatched junction nucleotides: 8. The CDR3 is made up of 16 amino acids.

This clone was observed a single time. The V gene is TRBV21-1, the J gene TRBJ2-1; the table's D call of TRBD1 was not tested on the DNA. TRBV21-1 is marked as a pseudogene. The CDR3 spans 16 residues. In DNA, the CDR3 is TGTGCCAGCAGCGACGGGACAGGGGGATCCTACAATGAGCAGTTCTTC. Translation: CASSDGTGGSYNEQFF.

This clone was picked up one time. The chain links TRBV10-2 to TRBJ2-1; D is unclear. Germline loops: CDR1 WSHSY, CDR2 SAAADI. V shed 2 bases and J shed 11 bases, with 7 bases lying between them. The CDR3 consists of 11 residues. Written as DNA, the CDR3 is TGCGCCAGCAGTGAGGATCTACAGCAGTTCTTC. Protein sequence: CASSEDLQQFF.